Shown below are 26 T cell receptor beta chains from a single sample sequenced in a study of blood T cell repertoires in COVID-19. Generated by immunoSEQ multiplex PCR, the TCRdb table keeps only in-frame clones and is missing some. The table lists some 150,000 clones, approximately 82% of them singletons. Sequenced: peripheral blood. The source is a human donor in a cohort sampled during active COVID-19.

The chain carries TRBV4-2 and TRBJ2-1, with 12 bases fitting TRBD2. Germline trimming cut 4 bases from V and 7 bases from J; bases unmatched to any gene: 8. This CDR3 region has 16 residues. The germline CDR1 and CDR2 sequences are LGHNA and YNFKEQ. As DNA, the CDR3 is TGTGCCAGCAGCCGGGACGTAGGACTAGCGGGGAATGAGCAGTTCTTC. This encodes CASSRDVGLAGNEQFF.

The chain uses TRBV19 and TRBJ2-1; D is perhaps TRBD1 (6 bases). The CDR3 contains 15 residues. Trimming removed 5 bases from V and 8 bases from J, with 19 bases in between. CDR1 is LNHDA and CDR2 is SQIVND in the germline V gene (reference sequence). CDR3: CASSSQGFGPDEQFF. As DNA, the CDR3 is TGTGCCAGTAGTTCACAGGGTTTCGGTCCTGATGAGCAGTTCTTC.

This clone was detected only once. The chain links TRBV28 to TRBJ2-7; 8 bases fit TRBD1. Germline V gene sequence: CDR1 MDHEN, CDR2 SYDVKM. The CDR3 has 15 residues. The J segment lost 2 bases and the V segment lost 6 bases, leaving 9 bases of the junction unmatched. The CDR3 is CASSPEAGQAYEQYF. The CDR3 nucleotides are TGTGCCAGCAGCCCTGAGGCGGGACAGGCCTACGAGCAGTACTTC.

The CDR3 protein is CASAGGAVGGYTF. In DNA, the CDR3 is TGTGCCAGCGCTGGGGGGGCCGTAGGAGGCTACACCTTC. This rearrangement joins TRBV28 to TRBJ1-2, with D possibly TRBD1 on 6 matching bases. The CDR3 runs to 13 residues. Per the germline V gene, CDR1 is MDHEN and CDR2 is SYDVKM. The germline V and J ends were trimmed by 8 bases and 8 bases, with 18 bases remaining between them.

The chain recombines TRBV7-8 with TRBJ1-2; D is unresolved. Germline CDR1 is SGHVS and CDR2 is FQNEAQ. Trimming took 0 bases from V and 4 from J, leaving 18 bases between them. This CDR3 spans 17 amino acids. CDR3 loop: CASSLAGSVGRGYGYTF. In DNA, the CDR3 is TGTGCCAGCAGCTTAGCAGGAAGTGTGGGGAGAGGCTATGGCTACACCTTC.

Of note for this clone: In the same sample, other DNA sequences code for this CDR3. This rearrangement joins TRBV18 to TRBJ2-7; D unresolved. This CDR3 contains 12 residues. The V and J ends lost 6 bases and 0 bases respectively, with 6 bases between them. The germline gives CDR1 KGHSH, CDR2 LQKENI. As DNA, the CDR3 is TGTGCCAGCTCGTCCAGCTCCTACGAGCAGTACTTC. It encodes CASSSSSYEQYF.

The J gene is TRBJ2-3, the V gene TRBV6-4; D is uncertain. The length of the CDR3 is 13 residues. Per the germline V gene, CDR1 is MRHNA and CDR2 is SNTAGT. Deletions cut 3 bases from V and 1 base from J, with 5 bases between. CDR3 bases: TGTGCCAGCAGTGAACCGGGCACAGATACGCAGTATTTT. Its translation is CASSEPGTDTQYF.

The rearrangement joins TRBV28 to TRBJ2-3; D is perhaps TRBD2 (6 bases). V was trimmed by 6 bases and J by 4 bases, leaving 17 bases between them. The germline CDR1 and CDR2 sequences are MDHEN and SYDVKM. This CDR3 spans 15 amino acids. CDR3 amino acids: CASSLTTGAADTQYF. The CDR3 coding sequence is TGTGCCAGCAGCCTAACCACGGGAGCGGCAGATACGCAGTATTTT.

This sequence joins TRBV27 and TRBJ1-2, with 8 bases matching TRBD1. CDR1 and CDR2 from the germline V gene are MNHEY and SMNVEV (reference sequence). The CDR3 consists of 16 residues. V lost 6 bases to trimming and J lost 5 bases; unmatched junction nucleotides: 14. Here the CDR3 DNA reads TGTGCCAGCAGAACTAACTTTAGGGACAGGAATTATGGCTACACCTTC. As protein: CASRTNFRDRNYGYTF.

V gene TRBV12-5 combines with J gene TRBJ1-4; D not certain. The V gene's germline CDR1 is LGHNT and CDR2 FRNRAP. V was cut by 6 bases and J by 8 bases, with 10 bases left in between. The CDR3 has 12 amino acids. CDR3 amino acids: CASGGDSEKLFF. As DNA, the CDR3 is TGTGCTAGTGGCGGTGACTCCGAAAAACTGTTTTTT.

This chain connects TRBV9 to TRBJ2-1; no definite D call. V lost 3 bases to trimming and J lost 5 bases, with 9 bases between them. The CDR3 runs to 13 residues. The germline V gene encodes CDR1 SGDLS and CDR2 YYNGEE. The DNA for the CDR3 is TGTGCCAGCAGCGCACTCGCGAACAATGAGCAGTTCTTC. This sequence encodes CASSALANNEQFF.

CDR3 nucleotides: TGCGCCAGCAGCAGAGGGGGGGCAGAGACCCAGTACTTC. Amino acids: CASSRGGAETQYF. V usage is TRBV4-1 and J usage is TRBJ2-5; tentatively, D is TRBD2 (7 bases). CDR1 MGHRA and CDR2 YSYEKL come from the germline V gene. V was clipped by 5 bases and J by 4 bases, with 11 bases between them. The CDR3 is 13 amino acids.

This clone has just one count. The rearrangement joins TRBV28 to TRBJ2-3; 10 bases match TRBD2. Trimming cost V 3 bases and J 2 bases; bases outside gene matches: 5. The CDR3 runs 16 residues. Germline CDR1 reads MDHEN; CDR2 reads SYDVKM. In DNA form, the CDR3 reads TGTGCCAGCAGTTTCCGTGGACTAGCGGTCACAGATACGCAGTATTTT. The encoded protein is CASSFRGLAVTDTQYF.

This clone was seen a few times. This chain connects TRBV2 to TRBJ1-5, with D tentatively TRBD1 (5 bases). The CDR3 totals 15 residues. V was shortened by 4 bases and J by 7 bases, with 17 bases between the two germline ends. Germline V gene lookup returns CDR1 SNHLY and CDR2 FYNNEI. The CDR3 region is CASSVWGDGRQPQHF. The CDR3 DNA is TGTGCCAGCAGTGTCTGGGGGGACGGTCGACAGCCCCAGCATTTT.

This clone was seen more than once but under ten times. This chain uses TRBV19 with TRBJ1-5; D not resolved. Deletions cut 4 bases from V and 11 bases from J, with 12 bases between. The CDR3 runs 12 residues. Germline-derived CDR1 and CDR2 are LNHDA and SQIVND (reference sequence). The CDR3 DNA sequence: TGTGCCAGTAGTACTTTCTTTGCGGCCCAGCATTTT. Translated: CASSTFFAAQHF.

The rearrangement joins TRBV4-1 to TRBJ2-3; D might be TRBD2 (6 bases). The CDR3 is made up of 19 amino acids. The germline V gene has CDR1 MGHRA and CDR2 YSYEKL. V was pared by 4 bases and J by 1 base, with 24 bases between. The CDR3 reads CASSLSRGVALPGTDTQYF. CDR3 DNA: TGCGCCAGCAGCCTCTCCCGCGGGGTGGCGTTACCGGGCACAGATACGCAGTATTTT.

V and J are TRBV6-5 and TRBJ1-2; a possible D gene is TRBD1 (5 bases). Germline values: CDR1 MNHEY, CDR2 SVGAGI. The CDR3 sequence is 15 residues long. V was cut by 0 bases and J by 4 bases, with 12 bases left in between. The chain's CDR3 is CASSYSSDRTYGYTF. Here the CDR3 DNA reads TGTGCCAGCAGTTACTCGTCAGACAGAACCTATGGCTACACCTTC.

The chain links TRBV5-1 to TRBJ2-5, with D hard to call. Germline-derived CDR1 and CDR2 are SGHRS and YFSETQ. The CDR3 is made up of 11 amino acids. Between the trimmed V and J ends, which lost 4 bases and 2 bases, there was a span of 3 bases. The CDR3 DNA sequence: TGCGCCAGCAGCGAGCAAGAGACCCAGTACTTC. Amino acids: CASSEQETQYF.

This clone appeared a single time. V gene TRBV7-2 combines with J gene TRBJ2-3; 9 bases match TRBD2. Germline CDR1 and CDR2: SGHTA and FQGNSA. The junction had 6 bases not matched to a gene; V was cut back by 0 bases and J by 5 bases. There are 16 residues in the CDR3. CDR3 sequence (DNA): TGTGCCAGCAGCTTAGCAGGCGGCGGGAGGGAAGATACGCAGTATTTT. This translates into CASSLAGGGREDTQYF. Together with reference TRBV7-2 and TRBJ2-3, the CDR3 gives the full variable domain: GAGVSQSPSNKVTEKGKDVELRCDPISGHTALYWYRQSLGQGLEFLIYFQGNSAPDKSGLPSDRFSAERTGGSVSTLTIQRTQQEDSAVYLCASSLAGGGREDTQYFGPGTRLTVL.

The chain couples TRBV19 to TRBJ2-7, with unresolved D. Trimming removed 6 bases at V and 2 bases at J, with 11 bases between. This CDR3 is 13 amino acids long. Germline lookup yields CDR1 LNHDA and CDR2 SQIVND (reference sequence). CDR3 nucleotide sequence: TGTGCCAGTAGCCCTATTGAGCCCTACGAGCAGTACTTC. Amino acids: CASSPIEPYEQYF.

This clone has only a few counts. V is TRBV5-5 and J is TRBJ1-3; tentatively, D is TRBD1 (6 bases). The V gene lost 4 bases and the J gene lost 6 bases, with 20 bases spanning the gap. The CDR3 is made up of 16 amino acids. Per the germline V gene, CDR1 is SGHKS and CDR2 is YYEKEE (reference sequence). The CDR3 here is CASSPEADRLSNTIYF. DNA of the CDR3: TGTGCCAGCAGCCCCGAGGCCGACAGGTTGTCAAACACCATATATTTT.

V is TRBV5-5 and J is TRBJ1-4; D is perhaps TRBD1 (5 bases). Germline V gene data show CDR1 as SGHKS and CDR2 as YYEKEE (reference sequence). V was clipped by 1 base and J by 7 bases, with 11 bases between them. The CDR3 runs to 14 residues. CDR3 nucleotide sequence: TGTGCCAGCAGCTTGACTGTGGGGCCTGAAAAACTGTTTTTT. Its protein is CASSLTVGPEKLFF.

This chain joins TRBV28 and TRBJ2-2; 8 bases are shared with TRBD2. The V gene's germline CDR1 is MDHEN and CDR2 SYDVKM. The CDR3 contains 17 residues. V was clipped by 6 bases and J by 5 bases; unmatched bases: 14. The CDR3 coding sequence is TGTGCCAGCAGCCTCCTTGGACTAGCTGACGGGACCGGGGAGCTGTTTTTT. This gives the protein CASSLLGLADGTGELFF.

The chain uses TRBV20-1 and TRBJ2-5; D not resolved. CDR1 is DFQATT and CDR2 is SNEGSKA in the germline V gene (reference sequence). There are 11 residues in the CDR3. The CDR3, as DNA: TGCAGCGCCACCCCGGAAGAGACCCAGTACTTC. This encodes CSATPEETQYF.

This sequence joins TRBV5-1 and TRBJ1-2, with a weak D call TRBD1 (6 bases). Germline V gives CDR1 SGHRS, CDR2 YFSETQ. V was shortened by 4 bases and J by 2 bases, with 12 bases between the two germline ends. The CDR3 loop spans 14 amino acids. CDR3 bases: TGCGCCAGCAGCCCTGGGACAACAAACTATGGCTACACCTTC. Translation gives CASSPGTTNYGYTF.

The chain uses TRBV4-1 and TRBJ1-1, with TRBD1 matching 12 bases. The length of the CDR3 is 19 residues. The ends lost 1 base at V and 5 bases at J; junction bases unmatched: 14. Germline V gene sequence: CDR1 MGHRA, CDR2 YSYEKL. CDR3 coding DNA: TGCGCCAGCAGCCAAGCTACCTATGGGACAGGGGGCTTTCGGACTGAAGCTTTCTTT. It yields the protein CASSQATYGTGGFRTEAFF.